The rows below give T cell receptor beta chains drawn from one sample of a study of T-cell memory formation after mild COVID-19. In TCRdb, the 5' RACE reads were re-called with MiXCR into one record per CDR3 protein. The sample carries around 300,000 distinct CDR3 sequences, roughly an eighth recorded once. The sample consisted of PBMCs or a T cell subset sorted from them (not recorded which). Source of these receptors: a man aged 18-30 years who had mild COVID-19 (a few samples of this study predate the infection). Cell type and time point are not known. CDR3s include the opening cysteine and the closing phenylalanine or tryptophan. D genes are given only for firm matches. Only part of the rows carry a size: once, few, many, or a class if the clone is expanded.

size: NA
D: NA
V: TRBV7-9
J: TRBJ1-1
CDR3: CASSLGGGRDTEAFF
DNA: TGTGCCAGCAGCTTAGGAGGGGGACGGGACACTGAAGCTTTCTTT

size: many
D: NA
V: TRBV7-2
J: TRBJ2-7
CDR3: CASSLVSDEQYF
DNA: TGTGCCAGCAGCTTAGTTTCCGACGAGCAGTACTTC

size: NA
D: TRBD1
V: TRBV6-1
J: TRBJ2-1
CDR3: CASNLGTGNYNEQFF
DNA: TGTGCCAGCAACCTAGGGACAGGGAACTACAATGAGCAGTTCTTC

size: few
D: TRBD2
V: TRBV4-2
J: TRBJ2-7
CDR3: CASSQDSSSGGGQQYF
DNA: TGTGCCAGCAGCCAAGATAGTTCGAGCGGGGGGGGCCAGCAGTACTTC

size: NA
D: TRBD1
V: TRBV5-1
J: TRBJ1-6
CDR3: CASSPGTGVSPLHF
DNA: TGCGCCAGCAGCCCCGGGACAGGGGTATCACCCCTCCACTTT

size: NA
D: NA
V: TRBV7-9
J: TRBJ2-7
CDR3: CASSGSDRDYYEQYF
DNA: TGTGCCAGCAGCGGGTCCGACAGAGACTACTACGAGCAGTACTTC

size: few
D: TRBD2
V: TRBV29-1
J: TRBJ2-3
CDR3: CSVVIRGGADTQYF
DNA: TGCAGCGTTGTCATACGGGGGGGAGCCGATACGCAGTATTTT

size: few
D: NA
V: TRBV7-9
J: TRBJ2-2
CDR3: CASSSYRGPAGELFF
DNA: TGTGCCAGCAGCTCCTACCGGGGGCCGGCCGGGGAGCTGTTTTTT

size: NA
D: NA
V: TRBV19
J: TRBJ1-5
CDR3: CASSTGYEPQHF
DNA: TGTGCCAGTAGTACAGGGTACGAGCCCCAGCATTTT

size: NA
D: NA
V: TRBV11-2
J: TRBJ2-7
CDR3: CASSLYLEQYF
DNA: TGTGCCAGCAGCTTATACCTCGAGCAGTACTTC

size: NA
D: NA
V: TRBV12-3/TRBV12-4
J: TRBJ2-7
CDR3: CASSRGYTYEQYF
DNA: TGTGCCAGCAGTAGGGGGTACACCTACGAGCAGTACTTC

size: NA
D: NA
V: TRBV3-1
J: TRBJ2-1
CDR3: CASSQVWGQSSYNEQFF
DNA: TGTGCCAGCAGCCAAGTTTGGGGGCAGAGCTCCTACAATGAGCAGTTCTTC

size: few
D: NA
V: TRBV5-1
J: TRBJ1-2
CDR3: CASSFLGESDGYTF
DNA: TGCGCCAGCAGCTTTTTGGGGGAGTCGGATGGCTACACCTTC

size: NA
D: NA
V: TRBV20-1
J: TRBJ1-1
CDR3: CSAPLDGEAFF
DNA: TGCAGTGCTCCTCTGGACGGTGAAGCTTTCTTT

size: few
D: NA
V: TRBV4-2
J: TRBJ2-6
CDR3: CASSQTGGANVLTF
DNA: TGTGCCAGCAGCCAAACAGGTGGGGCCAACGTCCTGACTTTC

size: few
D: NA
V: TRBV12-3/TRBV12-4
J: TRBJ1-1
CDR3: CASTDSGEGGTEAFF
DNA: TGTGCCAGCACCGATAGTGGGGAAGGAGGGACTGAAGCTTTCTTT

size: NA
D: NA
V: TRBV12-3/TRBV12-4
J: TRBJ2-7
CDR3: CASSFTGLSYEQYF
DNA: TGTGCCAGCAGTTTTACGGGGCTATCCTACGAGCAGTACTTC

size: few
D: NA
V: TRBV6-5
J: TRBJ1-1
CDR3: CASSYSTARGTEAFF
DNA: TGTGCCAGCAGTTACTCGACAGCCCGAGGAACTGAAGCTTTCTTT

size: NA
D: TRBD1
V: TRBV7-9
J: TRBJ2-5
CDR3: CASSRRQGYQETQYF
DNA: TGTGCCAGCAGCCGAAGACAGGGGTACCAAGAGACCCAGTACTTC

size: NA
D: NA
V: TRBV5-1
J: TRBJ2-3
CDR3: CASSLDFSTDTQYF
DNA: TGCGCCAGCAGCTTGGACTTTTCCACAGATACGCAGTATTTT

size: many
D: NA
V: TRBV18
J: TRBJ2-3
CDR3: CASSPSGRGPQDTQYF
DNA: TGTGCCAGCTCACCGTCGGGGCGGGGGCCTCAAGATACGCAGTATTTT

size: few
D: TRBD2
V: TRBV29-1
J: TRBJ2-3
CDR3: CSVERLAGGRDTQYF
DNA: TGCAGCGTTGAGCGACTAGCGGGGGGCAGGGATACGCAGTATTTT

size: NA
D: NA
V: TRBV19
J: TRBJ2-3
CDR3: CASSKGQDTDTQYF
DNA: TGTGCCAGTAGTAAGGGCCAGGACACAGATACGCAGTATTTT